The next 2 T cell receptor beta chains were all read from a single sample in a study of identical twins. TCRdb called the 5' RACE reads again in MiXCR, with one record for every CDR3 protein. The repertoire consists of 200,000 to 250,000 distinct CDR3 sequences, with roughly 13% occurring once and the leading ten covering roughly 4.2%. This same sample was also taken into another study, of yellow fever vaccine responses in identical twins.

The sequencing input was memory (CD45RO+) T cells sorted from blood. Receptors originate from a woman younger than 35 in good health.

This clonotype was observed at least ten times. This chain uses TRBV5-1 with TRBJ2-1; 8 bases match TRBD1. The CDR3 extends over 14 amino acids. CDR1 and CDR2 from the germline V gene are SGHRS and YFSETQ. J was trimmed by 6 bases and V by 4 bases; bases with no gene match: 6. The CDR3 protein is CASSRDRITNEQFF. The CDR3 DNA is TGCGCCAGCAGCCGGGACAGGATAACCAATGAGCAGTTCTTC.

There are a few counts of this clonotype. The chain joins TRBV20-1 to TRBJ2-3, with TRBD2 matching over 9 bases. In germline, CDR1 is DFQATT, CDR2 SNEGSKA (reference sequence). V lost 6 bases, J lost 0 bases, and 4 bases stayed unmatched. This CDR3 is built from 14 residues. CDR3 amino acids: CSAVTSGSTDTQYF. In nucleotides, the CDR3 is TGCAGTGCCGTAACTAGCGGGAGCACAGATACGCAGTATTTT.